Listed below are T cell receptor beta chains from one sample, sequenced in a study of cytomegalovirus exposure and HLA in healthy donors. Data came from immunoSEQ multiplex PCR; TCRdb stores just in-frame clones and leaves some out. The sample has some 200,000 clones, about nine tenths seen once. Sequences were obtained from PBMCs. The receptors shown here come from a man younger than 45 in good health and CMV-seropositive. The CDR3 runs from the conserved cysteine through the conserved F or W. A D gene is named only where the DNA matches it firmly. Not every row has a clone size; where given, it reads once, few, many or a size class.

j_call clone_size d_call v_call cdr3_length cdr3_nt cdr3_aa
TRBJ2-1 - TRBD1 TRBV29-1 16 TGCAGCGTTGAACTTTGGAGCCAGGGGGCTAACAGTGAGCAGTTCTTC CSVELWSQGANSEQFF
TRBJ1-5 - - TRBV27 12 TGTGCCAGCAGTATGCAAAATCAGCCCCAGCATTTT CASSMQNQPQHF
TRBJ1-2 - - TRBV6-1 16 TGTGCCAGCAGTGAATGGGAGGGAACCTTAAACTATGGCTACACCTTC CASSEWEGTLNYGYTF
TRBJ2-3 - - TRBV10-3 14 TGTGCCATCAGTGCGGGACGAGACACAGATACGCAGTATTTT CAISAGRDTDTQYF
TRBJ1-2 - - TRBV27 13 TGTGCCAGCAGGGAAGGTGATTCCTATGGCTACACCTTC CASREGDSYGYTF
TRBJ1-5 - TRBD1 TRBV7-9 17 TGTGCCAGCAGCTCTGGTAGCTCGGACAGGGTTTTTCAGCCCCAGCATTTT CASSSGSSDRVFQPQHF
TRBJ2-1 - - TRBV9 15 TGTGCCAGCAGCGTAGCTGGCGGCTCCTACAATGAGCAGTTCTTC CASSVAGGSYNEQFF
TRBJ1-1 - - TRBV5-1 16 TGCGCCAGCAGCCCCTCGACAGGACCTATGAACACTGAAGCTTTCTTT CASSPSTGPMNTEAFF
TRBJ2-7 few TRBD1 TRBV6-5 15 TGTGCCAGCAGCTTATACCAGGGGGCGGAATACGAGCAGTACTTC CASSLYQGAEYEQYF
TRBJ1-1 - - TRBV27 16 TGTGCCAGCAGTTCTCCTAAGATGGAGGCGAACACTGAAGCTTTCTTT CASSSPKMEANTEAFF
TRBJ2-1 - TRBD1 TRBV6-6 14 TGTGCCAGCAGCCTTACGTCCGGGACAGGTGAGCAGTTCTTC CASSLTSGTGEQFF
TRBJ2-7 - - TRBV5-5 14 TGTGCCAGCAGCTTGGAGGGTCTCCCCTACGAGCAGTACTTC CASSLEGLPYEQYF
TRBJ2-1 - - TRBV7-2 15 TGTGCCAGCAGCTTCGGGGCCAGCTCCTACAATGAGCAGTTCTTC CASSFGASSYNEQFF
TRBJ2-7 - TRBD2 TRBV4-1 17 TGCGCCAGCAGCCAAGAGGCTAGCGGAAGGTCCCCCTACGAGCAGTACTTC CASSQEASGRSPYEQYF
TRBJ1-2 - - TRBV6-6 14 TGTGCCAGCAGTTACGCCCTAACTAACTATGGCTACACCTTC CASSYALTNYGYTF
TRBJ2-3 - - TRBV19 15 TGTGCCAGTAGTATAGGCGTTATTAGCACAGATACGCAGTATTTT CASSIGVISTDTQYF
TRBJ1-2 - - TRBV4-1 14 TGCGCCAGCAGCGAAGGCCCAGGGGCGAGTGGCTACACCTTC CASSEGPGASGYTF
TRBJ1-6 - TRBD1 TRBV2 16 TGTGCCAGCAGTTTCCGCGGGACAGGGGCTAATTCACCCCTCCACTTT CASSFRGTGANSPLHF
TRBJ2-3 - - TRBV5-1 14 TGCGCCAGCAGCTCGCGAGGACGCACAGATACGCAGTATTTT CASSSRGRTDTQYF
TRBJ2-5 - TRBD2 TRBV5-1 15 TGCGCCAGCAGCTCGGGACTAGCGGGGCAAGAGACCCAGTACTTC CASSSGLAGQETQYF
TRBJ1-1 - - TRBV10-3 16 TGTGCCATCAGTGAAGTAAAGGACGGGAGGAGTACTGAAGCTTTCTTT CAISEVKDGRSTEAFF
TRBJ2-1 once - TRBV5-1 13 TGCGCCAGCAGCAAGGAAAGGTACAATGAGCAGTTCTTC CASSKERYNEQFF
TRBJ1-4 - TRBD1 TRBV4-1 21 TGCGCCAGCAGCCAAGGGCCCCTTCTGGACAGGGGGGGCCCAACTAATGAAAAACTGTTTTTT CASSQGPLLDRGGPTNEKLFF
TRBJ1-6 - TRBD1 TRBV9 17 TGTGCCAGCAGCGTAGGGGAGAGCGGACAGGGAGATTCACCCCTCCACTTT CASSVGESGQGDSPLHF
TRBJ2-7 - TRBD1 TRBV19 14 TGTGCCAGTAGTCGGACAGGGGTGAACTACGAGCAGTACTTC CASSRTGVNYEQYF
TRBJ2-5 once - TRBV29-1 14 TGCAGCACCTGGCAGGGGGAGGGAAAAGAGACCCAGTACTTC CSTWQGEGKETQYF
TRBJ2-1 - - TRBV27 16 TGTGCCAGCAACTCAGGAACGTTCGCGGTTTACAATGAGCAGTTCTTC CASNSGTFAVYNEQFF
TRBJ2-5 - TRBD1 TRBV7-3 14 TGTGCCAGCAGCCCCGGACAGGCCAAAGAGACCCAGTACTTC CASSPGQAKETQYF
TRBJ1-2 - - TRBV2 14 TGTGCCAGCAGTGAGGGAGGAAGGAAGGAAGGCTACACCTTC CASSEGGRKEGYTF
TRBJ1-1 - TRBD1 TRBV27 14 TGTGCCAGCAGTCCTCCGGGACAGGGGGCTGAAGCTTTCTTT CASSPPGQGAEAFF
TRBJ1-1 - - TRBV15 16 TGTGCCACCAGCTCTGAGAGTTGGCTGACGGACACTGAAGCTTTCTTT CATSSESWLTDTEAFF
TRBJ2-7 - TRBD1 TRBV29-1 13 TGCAGCGCTACCGGGACAGCGAGCTACGAGCAGTACTTC CSATGTASYEQYF
TRBJ2-5 - - TRBV5-1 15 TGCGCCAGCAGCCCTACGATAAGAGGGCGAGAGACCCAGTACTTC CASSPTIRGRETQYF
TRBJ2-3 - TRBD2 TRBV10-3 16 TGTGCCATCAGTGAGTCGGGGACTAGCTTCACAGATACGCAGTATTTT CAISESGTSFTDTQYF
TRBJ2-5 - TRBD2 TRBV29-1 16 TGCAGCGCCGAAGGTGGAGTAGCGGGGTACCAAGAGACCCAGTACTTC CSAEGGVAGYQETQYF
TRBJ1-5 - - TRBV6-5 16 TGTGCCAGCAGTTATGGATACAGAAATAGCAATCAGCCCCAGCATTTT CASSYGYRNSNQPQHF
TRBJ1-1 - - TRBV27 14 TGTGCCAGCAGTTCTCGGACCAGGAACACTGAAGCTTTCTTT CASSSRTRNTEAFF
TRBJ2-3 - TRBD2 TRBV7-3 18 TGTGCCAGCAGCTTAACACTAGCGGGGGACCTTCGCCCAGATACGCAGTATTTT CASSLTLAGDLRPDTQYF
TRBJ1-2 - - TRBV30 12 TGTGCCTGGAGTGTACTTTGGGGAGGCTACACCTTC CAWSVLWGGYTF
TRBJ1-5 - TRBD1 TRBV6-1 14 TGTGCCAGTAGAGAACAGGGGTATTATCAGCCCCAGCATTTT CASREQGYYQPQHF
TRBJ1-5 few - TRBV10-3 15 TGTGCCATCAGTGAGTCGACCCCGGAGGTCATGCCCCAGCATTTT CAISESTPEVMPQHF
TRBJ1-1 - TRBD1 TRBV9 15 TGTGCCAGCAGCCCCTTACAGGGGCGGGGTACTGAAGCTTTCTTT CASSPLQGRGTEAFF
TRBJ1-6 - - TRBV4-1 14 TGCGCCAGCAGCCGTGGGGGGGATAATTCACCCCTCCACTTT CASSRGGDNSPLHF
TRBJ2-7 - - TRBV15 13 TGTGCCACCAGCAGAGATCTGCCCTACGAGCAGTACTTC CATSRDLPYEQYF
TRBJ1-1 - - TRBV7-3 14 TGTGCCAGCAGCTTACATCCGGACGGCGGGGAGGCTTTCTTT CASSLHPDGGEAFF
TRBJ2-6 - - TRBV7-2 15 TGTGCCAGCAGTTTGCCTCGACGCGGGGCCAACGTCCTGACTTTC CASSLPRRGANVLTF